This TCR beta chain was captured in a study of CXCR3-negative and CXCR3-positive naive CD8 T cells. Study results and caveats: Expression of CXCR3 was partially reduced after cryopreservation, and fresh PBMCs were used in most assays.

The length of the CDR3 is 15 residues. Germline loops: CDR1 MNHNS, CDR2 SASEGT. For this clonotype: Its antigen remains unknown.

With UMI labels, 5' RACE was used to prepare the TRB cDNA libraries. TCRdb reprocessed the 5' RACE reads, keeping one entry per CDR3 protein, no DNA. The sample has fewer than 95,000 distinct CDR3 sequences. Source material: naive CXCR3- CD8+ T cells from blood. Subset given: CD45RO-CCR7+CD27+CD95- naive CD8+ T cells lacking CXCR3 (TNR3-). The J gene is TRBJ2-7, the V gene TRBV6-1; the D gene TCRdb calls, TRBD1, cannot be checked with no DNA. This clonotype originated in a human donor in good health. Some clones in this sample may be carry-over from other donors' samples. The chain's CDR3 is CASSELAPSSYEQYF.